The 7 T cell receptor beta chains below were found in one sample sequenced in a study of blood T cell repertoires in COVID-19 (dated by TCRdb to 2018 to 2021). The library was prepared using the immunoSEQ multiplex PCR assay. This immuneACCESS table, as held by TCRdb, lists in-frame sequences with V and J called but not all clones. Of the missing ones, under half trace to an unresolved V gene in checked studies; the others have no known cause. The sample records under 300,000 clones, approximately 83% of which are singletons. More than 1.5% of the sample lies in the top ten. What was sequenced was peripheral blood. Every receptor here comes from a man aged 30 to 45 who had recovered from COVID-19.

V is TRBV28 and J is TRBJ1-5; a weak D match, TRBD1 (5 bases). The germline gives CDR1 MDHEN, CDR2 SYDVKM. The CDR3 covers 14 residues. Deletions cut 6 bases from V and 5 bases from J, with 14 bases between. CDR3 nucleotide sequence: TGTGCCAGCAGAACCCCAGGGATGGATCAGCCCCAGCATTTT. Amino acids: CASRTPGMDQPQHF.

The rearrangement joins TRBV2 to TRBJ1-3; 9 nucleotides agree with TRBD1. Germline V gene sequence: CDR1 SNHLY, CDR2 FYNNEI. This CDR3 has 15 residues. J was trimmed by 2 bases and V by 4 bases; bases with no gene match: 3. The DNA of the CDR3 is TGTGCCAGCAGTGCGCGGACAGGGGCTGGAAACACCATATATTTT. Translating it yields CASSARTGAGNTIYF.

V usage is TRBV27 and J usage is TRBJ1-5, with D unresolved. CDR1 is MNHEY, CDR2 SMNVEV, per germline (reference sequence). Trimming took 0 bases from V and 6 from J, leaving 9 bases between them. This CDR3 region has 14 residues. As DNA, the CDR3 is TGTGCCAGCAGTTTATCGAAACTGTCTCAGCCCCAGCATTTT. This translates into CASSLSKLSQPQHF.

This clone was observed a handful of times. The genes are TRBV28 and TRBJ1-5, with D possibly TRBD1 on 5 matching bases. Per the germline V gene, CDR1 is MDHEN and CDR2 is SYDVKM. Trimming removed 8 bases at V and 5 bases at J, with 16 bases between. The CDR3 covers 14 residues. This chain's CDR3 is CASGEGSGDQPQHF. Written as DNA, the CDR3 is TGTGCCAGCGGGGAGGGGTCGGGGGATCAGCCCCAGCATTTT. Complete variable domain (other parts from reference TRBV28 and TRBJ1-5): DVKVTQSSRYLVKRTGEKVFLECVQDMDHENMFWYRQDPGLGLRLIYFSYDVKMKEKGDIPEGYSVSREKKERFSLILESASTNQTSMYLCASGEGSGDQPQHFGDGTRLSIL.

The chain has TRBV6-5 and TRBJ2-1, with TRBD1 matching 9 bases. CDR1 is MNHEY, CDR2 SVGAGI, per germline. V lost 6 bases and J lost 7; bases outside the gene matches: 7. The CDR3 has 14 residues. The CDR3 nucleotides read TGTGCCAGCAGGACGGGACAGGGAGGAAATGAGCAGTTCTTC. This sequence encodes CASRTGQGGNEQFF.

This chain uses TRBV7-8 with TRBJ2-7; TRBD2 agrees at 9 bases. CDR1 and CDR2 (germline): SGHVS, FQNEAQ. Trimming cost V 0 bases and J 3 bases; bases outside gene matches: 6. The CDR3 spans 16 residues. The CDR3 DNA follows: TGTGCCAGCAGCTTAGCGTTGGCGGGGGGGCTCTACGAGCAGTACTTC. Protein sequence: CASSLALAGGLYEQYF.

The chain employs TRBV7-9 and TRBJ1-3, with no clear D. V lost 4 bases, J lost 4 bases, and 17 bases lay in between. The CDR3 covers 16 residues. Germline values: CDR1 SEHNR, CDR2 FQNEAQ (reference sequence). CDR3 sequence (DNA): TGTGCCAGCAGCTCCCACCTGGAGTCTTTCGGAAACACCATATATTTT. It codes for CASSSHLESFGNTIYF. Looking up the rest from reference TRBV7-9 and TRBJ1-3 gives the full variable domain: DTGVSQNPRHKITKRGQNVTFRCDPISEHNRLYWYRQTLGQGPEFLTYFQNEAQLEKSRLLSDRFSAERPKGSFSTLEIQRTEQGDSAMYLCASSSHLESFGNTIYFGEGSWLTVV.